These 8 T cell receptor beta chains share one sample of origin, sequenced in a study of blood T cell repertoires in COVID-19. This table comes from immunoSEQ multiplex PCR, and its TCRdb copy is limited to in-frame clones, with some not included. The sample carries some 450,000 clones, roughly 89% recorded once. Sequenced sample: peripheral blood. These TCRs come from a man aged 18 to 29 with COVID-19, enrolled during active disease.

V and J are TRBV25-1 and TRBJ2-5, with 11 positions matching TRBD2. The CDR3 runs to 18 residues. Germline-derived CDR1 and CDR2 are MGHDK and SYGVNS. Unmatched junction bases numbered 11, after V lost 0 bases and J lost 5 bases. The CDR3 region has the DNA TGTGCCAGCAGTGAATATTGGCTAGCGGGGGGCCAATGGGAGACCCAGTACTTC. It encodes CASSEYWLAGGQWETQYF.

The CDR3 loop reads CASSLIGLWGTDTQYF. The DNA of the CDR3 is TGTGCCAGCAGTCTAATCGGACTCTGGGGCACAGATACGCAGTATTTT. The chain is built from TRBV21-1 and TRBJ2-3; the table assigns TRBD2, which was not confirmed against the DNA. TRBV21-1 is a pseudogene segment. This CDR3 comprises 16 residues.

The rearrangement links TRBV6-5 to TRBJ1-6; D is perhaps TRBD1 (6 bases). V shed 7 bases and J shed 6 bases, with 13 bases lying between them. CDR3 length: 14 residues. Germline-derived CDR1 and CDR2 are MNHEY and SVGAGI. CDR3 region: CASNREGLNSPLHF. CDR3 sequence (DNA): TGTGCCAGCAACAGGGAAGGGCTTAATTCACCCCTCCACTTT.

This chain links TRBV18 with TRBJ1-4, with D tentatively TRBD1 (6 bases). The CDR3 totals 15 residues. V shed 3 bases and J shed 4 bases, with 12 bases lying between them. Germline V gene lookup returns CDR1 KGHSH and CDR2 LQKENI. The CDR3 region is CASSPKTGGNEKLFF. The CDR3 coding sequence is TGTGCCAGCTCACCGAAGACAGGAGGTAATGAAAAACTGTTTTTT.

The rearrangement links TRBV6-4 to TRBJ1-1; D is unclear. Germline CDR1 reads MRHNA; CDR2 reads SNTAGT. V lost 6 bases to trimming and J lost 0 bases, with 17 bases between them. This CDR3 has 16 amino acids. The CDR3 protein is CASRRIRPLLNTEAFF. For the CDR3, the DNA is TGTGCCAGCAGGAGGATTAGGCCCCTTCTGAACACTGAAGCTTTCTTT.

This clone has a single count. The chain recombines TRBV29-1 with TRBJ1-2; D unresolved. V dropped 2 bases and J dropped 8 bases, with 9 bases sitting between them. Germline CDR1 reads SQVTM; CDR2 reads ANQGSEA. There are 11 residues in the CDR3. The chain's CDR3 is CSVERRIGYTF. The CDR3 nucleotides are TGCAGCGTTGAAAGGAGGATAGGCTACACCTTC.

The rearrangement links TRBV7-9 to TRBJ2-7, with D uncertain. V was shortened by 4 bases and J by 6 bases, with 7 bases between the two germline ends. This CDR3 is 11 amino acids long. The V gene's germline CDR1 is SEHNR and CDR2 FQNEAQ (reference sequence). DNA of the CDR3: TGTGCCAGCAGCTCCCCCCTCGAGCAGTACTTC. Protein: CASSSPLEQYF.

This sequence joins TRBV7-9 and TRBJ2-3; no clear D. CDR1 SEHNR and CDR2 FQNEAQ come from the germline V gene (reference sequence). The CDR3 spans 16 residues. V gave up 2 bases and J gave up 4 bases, with 16 bases separating them. CDR3 residues: CASSLNQGVGADTQYF. The CDR3 DNA reads TGTGCCAGCAGCTTAAATCAAGGAGTAGGCGCAGATACGCAGTATTTT. The full variable domain, its missing parts supplied by reference TRBV7-9 and TRBJ2-3, is DTGVSQNPRHKITKRGQNVTFRCDPISEHNRLYWYRQTLGQGPEFLTYFQNEAQLEKSRLLSDRFSAERPKGSFSTLEIQRTEQGDSAMYLCASSLNQGVGADTQYFGPGTRLTVL.